This TCR beta chain was sequenced during a study of Ad26.COV2.S vaccination and SARS-CoV-2 variants (dated by TCRdb to the early 2020s). The study in broad terms: Vaccine-arm donors were drawn from COV1001, a multicentre, randomized, double-blind, placebo-controlled phase I-IIa trial of Ad26.COV2.S in healthy adults. Dosing of Ad26.COV2.S was intramuscular, at either 5x10^10 or 1x10^11 viral particles, delivered as one shot or as two shots spaced 56 days apart. TCRbeta repertoire sequencing was used to assess the specificity and breadth of SARS-CoV-2-reactive T cell receptors after Ad26.COV2.S vaccination. A total of about 30 samples were included in the TCR-sequenced set, comprising some 20 Ad26.COV2.S vaccine recipients, 5 placebo recipients and 8 SARS-CoV-2 convalescent individuals. Trial participants were randomized into five groups of five: low-dose or high-dose Ad26.COV2.S given once or twice, or placebo on both occasions. Investigators remained blinded to trial group allocation during experiments and outcome assessment. Study-wide conclusions, independent of this receptor: Non-spike TCR breadth was comparable between vaccine and placebo recipients, consistent with the vaccine containing only spike. After vaccination, spike-specific CD8+ and CD4+ T cell responses were reported to show substantial breadth. The authors noted that total T cell responses may have been underestimated by the TCR breadth and depth analyses. The study was not powered to compare responses between vaccine doses or regimens. Spike-specific TCR breadth was higher in Ad26.COV2.S recipients than in placebo recipients (P = 0.0014).

V drops 4 bases and J drops 0 bases, leaving 4 bases in between. The CDR3 measures 13 amino acids from cysteine to phenylalanine. Only the CDR3 part of the read is kept: 39 bases, read in frame from the first base. CDR1 and CDR2 are drawn from the germline V gene: KGHSH, LQKENI. The intended sense of this specimen's treatment or condition label: about 20 received Ad26.COV2.S at low or high dose, single or two shots; 5 received placebo; per-sample allocation not given. For vaccine and placebo recipients, repertoires were sequenced using samples collected on day 63 after the first injection. Between 29 July and 7 August 2020, Cohort 1b enrolled approximately 26 adults aged 18-55 years at one site in Boston, USA. As a vaccine, Ad26.COV2.S was a replication-incompetent adenovirus type 26 vector that expressed a prefusion-stabilized SARS-CoV-2 spike protein derived from the original Wuhan strain. TCRbeta CDR3 regions were sequenced with the immunoSEQ Assay. After extraction, genomic DNA underwent amplification by bias-controlled multiplex PCR, followed by high-throughput sequencing. Regarding the original processing steps: To quantify the absolute abundance of each unique TCRbeta CDR3 region, sequences were collapsed and filtered. T cell fraction was estimated by normalizing TCRbeta template counts to usable DNA, which was measured by amplifying reference genes present in all nucleated cells. Repertoire TCRs were annotated as SARS-CoV-2-specific by exact matching of V gene, CDR3 amino acid sequence and J gene to a known reactive TCR set. The reference SARS-CoV-2 TCR set was derived from MIRA and filtered for enrichment in COVID-19-positive ImmuneCODE repertoires, a step that removed public or cross-reactive TCRs. Drawing on the MIRA antigens, annotated TCRs were analysed further at the level of specific ORF or position within ORF. Depth was the summed frequency of annotated unique rearrangements, while breadth was defined as annotated unique rearrangements over total unique productive rearrangements. Two-sided Wilcoxon rank-sum tests were used to compare TCR breadth between groups. Drawn from immuneACCESS, this table holds only the in-frame rearrangements with V and J called that TCRdb kept. Clones are partly lost; checked studies trace under half to an unresolved V gene and leave the rest unexplained. Clone size and V and J calls were adopted from that table, with D and trimming inferred from the DNA. The sample profile shows roughly 390,000 clones; 75% to 90% of them were found once. About 3.6% of the sample rests with the top ten.

About this clone: This receptor's antigen is unknown. Per-base quality was not reported, and no clone a single base away is much larger than it.

The chain is assembled from TRBV18 and TRBJ1-3, with the D gene not clear enough to name. The input for sequencing was peripheral blood, taken in a trial of Ad26.COV2.S vaccine versus placebo. The origin of this receptor is a person aged 18 to 59 who received the Ad26.COV2.S COVID-19 vaccine or a placebo. The CDR3 here reads CASSLPSGNTIYF. The DNA sequence reads TGTGCCAGCTCACTTCCCTCTGGAAACACCATATATTTT. Reference TRBV18 and TRBJ1-3 genes cover what lies past the CDR3, so the full variable domain is NAGVMQNPRHLVRRRGQEARLRCSPMKGHSHVYWYRQLPEEGLKFMVYLQKENIIDESGMPKERFSAEFPKEGPSILRIQQVVRGDSAAYFCASSLPSGNTIYFGEGSWLTVV.